Listed here are 24 T cell receptor beta chains from one sample, sequenced in a study of cytomegalovirus exposure and HLA in healthy donors. Profiled with immunoSEQ multiplex PCR; TCRdb holds only in-frame clones, not every one. The profile shows tens of thousands of clones, about nine tenths of them singletons. Sequencing was carried out using PBMCs. The receptor source for this set is a man between 18 and 35 years old in good health and CMV-seronegative.

The V call is TRBV5-1, the J call TRBJ2-3; 7 positions match TRBD1. Per the germline V gene, CDR1 is SGHRS and CDR2 is YFSETQ. CDR3 length equals 15 residues. Unmatched junction bases numbered 5, after V lost 3 bases and J lost 1 base. The CDR3 region is CASSSIGTGTDTQYF. CDR3 sequence (DNA): TGCGCCAGCAGCTCCATAGGGACAGGCACAGATACGCAGTATTTT.

J is TRBJ2-3 and V is TRBV10-3, with 8 bases fitting TRBD2. CDR1 and CDR2 (germline): ENHRY, SYGVKD. The V segment lost 6 bases and the J segment 4 bases; nucleotides outside the gene matches: 6. The CDR3 is 14 residues long. The CDR3 is CAISAGREADTQYF. The DNA for the CDR3 is TGTGCCATCAGCGCCGGGCGGGAGGCAGATACGCAGTATTTT.

The chain carries TRBV11-2 and TRBJ2-2; no clear D. The CDR3 loop spans 14 amino acids. Germline CDR1 SGHAT, CDR2 FQNNGV. Trimming took off 1 base at V and 1 base at J, with 4 bases between the two ends. CDR3 bases: TGTGCCAGCAGCTTAGGCGGGAACACCGGGGAGCTGTTTTTT. Translating gives CASSLGGNTGELFF.

This sequence joins TRBV6-4 and TRBJ1-3; unclear D gene. This CDR3 comprises 15 residues. Trimming pared 6 bases from V and 0 bases from J, leaving 12 bases between. The V gene's germline CDR1 is MRHNA and CDR2 SNTAGT. CDR3 sequence (DNA): TGTGCCAGCAGCGGCGAGAGGTTCTCTGGAAACACCATATATTTT. Its protein is CASSGERFSGNTIYF.

The J gene is TRBJ2-7, the V gene TRBV19; D remains ambiguous. This CDR3 has 16 residues. V was shortened by 5 bases and J by 0 bases, with 17 bases between the two germline ends. In germline, CDR1 is LNHDA, CDR2 SQIVND (reference sequence). The CDR3 DNA follows: TGTGCCAGTAGTCGGGTTTCGACGTCAAGCTCCTACGAGCAGTACTTC. Encoded protein: CASSRVSTSSSYEQYF. Using reference TRBV19 and TRBJ2-7 for the parts outside the CDR3, the full variable domain is DGGITQSPKYLFRKEGQNVTLSCEQNLNHDAMYWYRQDPGQGLRLIYYSQIVNDFQKGDIAEGYSVSREKKESFPLTVTSAQKNPTAFYLCASSRVSTSSSYEQYFGPGTRLTVT.

The rearrangement uses TRBV18 and TRBJ1-4; the match to TRBD1 covers 8 bases. This CDR3 spans 15 amino acids. Germline-derived CDR1 and CDR2 are KGHSH and LQKENI. V shed 3 bases, J shed 0 bases, and the junction held 0 bases outside the gene matches. CDR3 bases: TGTGCCAGCTCACCGGGACAGGCAACTAATGAAAAACTGTTTTTT. Its protein is CASSPGQATNEKLFF. Together with reference TRBV18 and TRBJ1-4, the CDR3 gives the full variable domain: NAGVMQNPRHLVRRRGQEARLRCSPMKGHSHVYWYRQLPEEGLKFMVYLQKENIIDESGMPKERFSAEFPKEGPSILRIQQVVRGDSAAYFCASSPGQATNEKLFFGSGTQLSVL.

This rearrangement joins TRBV7-6 to TRBJ2-7, with 12 bases fitting TRBD2. From germline, CDR1 is SGHVS and CDR2 FNYEAQ. J was trimmed by 7 bases and V by 5 bases; bases with no gene match: 3. The CDR3 has 13 residues. The CDR3 bases are TGTGCCAGCAGCGGACTAGCGGGAATGGAGCAGTACTTC. As protein: CASSGLAGMEQYF.

The rearrangement links TRBV28 to TRBJ2-1; 10 bases fit TRBD2. Germline V lookup: CDR1 MDHEN, CDR2 SYDVKM. The CDR3 has 16 residues. V gave up 2 bases and J gave up 9 bases; unmatched junction bases: 10. CDR3 amino acids: CASSLAPSGRAGEQFF. In DNA, the CDR3 is TGTGCCAGCAGTTTAGCCCCGAGCGGGAGGGCAGGTGAGCAGTTCTTC.

The chain has TRBV5-1 and TRBJ2-3; D remains unclear. V shed 0 bases and J shed 5 bases, with 16 bases lying between them. The germline V gene has CDR1 SGHRS and CDR2 YFSETQ. The CDR3 is 16 residues long. CDR3: CASSLAIYTVVDTQYF. Here the CDR3 DNA reads TGCGCCAGCAGCTTGGCCATCTACACAGTCGTAGATACGCAGTATTTT.

This clone was observed once. The genes are TRBV6-6 and TRBJ2-1; possible D gene TRBD1, 5 bases. Germline V gives CDR1 MNHNY, CDR2 SVGAGI (reference sequence). The CDR3 extends over 14 amino acids. Deletions cut 6 bases from V and 8 bases from J, with 17 bases between. CDR3 sequence (DNA): TGTGCCAGCAGGAAACAGGATAGGGGCGATGAGCAGTTCTTC. Protein product: CASRKQDRGDEQFF.

CDR3 DNA: TGTGCCACGGGTGGAGAGACCCAGTACTTC. Translated: CATGGETQYF. This chain connects TRBV19 to TRBJ2-5; D remains ambiguous. V was cut by 10 bases and J by 4 bases, with 7 bases left in between. Germline loops: CDR1 LNHDA, CDR2 SQIVND (reference sequence). This CDR3 has 10 residues.

This clone is a singleton in its sample. The V and J genes are TRBV12-1 and TRBJ2-1; the table's TRBD2 call for D was not verified on the DNA. TRBV12-1 is described as a pseudogene. This CDR3 is 15 amino acids long. CDR3 protein: CASSFRTSGYNEQFF. The CDR3 DNA is TGTGCCAGCAGCTTCAGGACTAGCGGCTACAATGAGCAGTTCTTC.

The V and J genes are TRBV7-9 and TRBJ2-2; 10 bases align to TRBD2. The CDR3 sequence is 16 residues long. Germline trimming cut 4 bases from V and 6 bases from J; bases unmatched to any gene: 8. The V gene's germline CDR1 is SEHNR and CDR2 FQNEAQ (reference sequence). Written as DNA, the CDR3 is TGTGCCAGCAGCTCAGCCGGGACTAGCGATGCCGGGGAGCTGTTTTTT. Translating it yields CASSSAGTSDAGELFF. Filled out from reference TRBV7-9 and TRBJ2-2, the complete variable domain reads DTGVSQNPRHKITKRGQNVTFRCDPISEHNRLYWYRQTLGQGPEFLTYFQNEAQLEKSRLLSDRFSAERPKGSFSTLEIQRTEQGDSAMYLCASSSAGTSDAGELFFGEGSRLTVL.

The chain uses TRBV28 and TRBJ2-7; 12 nucleotides align to TRBD2. The V and J ends lost 5 bases and 3 bases, in that order; junction bases with no gene match: 11. CDR1 and CDR2 (germline): MDHEN, SYDVKM. The CDR3 covers 17 residues. The CDR3 loop is CASSPTSGRAGDYEQYF. Written as DNA, the CDR3 is TGTGCCAGCAGTCCGACTAGCGGGAGAGCAGGGGACTACGAGCAGTACTTC.

The rearrangement links TRBV7-2 to TRBJ2-5, with unresolved D. Trimming removed 3 bases from V and 5 bases from J, with 19 bases in between. The CDR3 has 16 amino acids. The germline CDR1 and CDR2 sequences are SGHTA and FQGNSA. The CDR3 spells CASSFYGAWVPETQYF. The CDR3 DNA is TGTGCCAGCAGCTTTTATGGAGCGTGGGTCCCTGAGACCCAGTACTTC.

V is TRBV4-3 and J is TRBJ2-3; 10 bases map to TRBD2. CDR1 LGHNA and CDR2 YSLEER come from the germline V gene. The CDR3 has 18 amino acids. J lost 4 bases, V lost 0 bases, and 10 bases had no gene match. CDR3 in amino acids: CASSQEPRTSGRADTQYF. CDR3 DNA sequence: TGCGCCAGCAGCCAAGAACCACGGACTAGCGGTCGGGCAGATACGCAGTATTTT.

The J gene is TRBJ2-3, the V gene TRBV27; TRBD2 matches at 11 bases. The CDR3 totals 16 residues. The germline gives CDR1 MNHEY, CDR2 SMNVEV (reference sequence). V was clipped by 8 bases and J by 4 bases; unmatched bases: 11. The chain's CDR3 is CASLPRLAGGADTQYF. CDR3 bases: TGTGCCAGCCTTCCGAGGCTAGCGGGAGGTGCAGATACGCAGTATTTT.

The genes are TRBV6-6 and TRBJ2-5; the D gene is possibly TRBD2 (5 bases). V was clipped by 5 bases and J by 4 bases, with 11 bases between them. Germline V gene lookup returns CDR1 MNHNY and CDR2 SVGAGI (reference sequence). This CDR3 has 13 residues. For the CDR3, the DNA is TGTGCCAGCAGTAAGTCGAGGGCAGAGACCCAGTACTTC. Translation: CASSKSRAETQYF.

The chain couples TRBV9 to TRBJ2-2; D might be TRBD1 (5 bases). The germline V gene has CDR1 SGDLS and CDR2 YYNGEE. The germline V and J ends were trimmed by 0 bases and 4 bases, with 13 bases remaining between them. The CDR3 covers 16 residues. The CDR3 sequence: CASSVEPGPGTGELFF. The CDR3 nucleotides read TGTGCCAGCAGCGTAGAACCAGGGCCGGGCACCGGGGAGCTGTTTTTT.

The chain has TRBV29-1 and TRBJ1-5; D is perhaps TRBD1 (5 bases). The CDR3 has 13 amino acids. Trimming left V 6 bases short and J 4 bases short, with 13 bases between. From germline, CDR1 is SQVTM and CDR2 ANQGSEA. This chain's CDR3 is CSVNQGRNQPQHF. Written as DNA, the CDR3 is TGCAGCGTCAACCAGGGCAGGAATCAGCCCCAGCATTTT.

The chain uses TRBV7-8 and TRBJ2-1; 13 nucleotides align to TRBD2. With V trimmed by 4 bases and J by 0 bases, 3 bases remained unmatched. CDR1 SGHVS and CDR2 FQNEAQ come from the germline V gene. The CDR3 is 17 residues long. As DNA, the CDR3 is TGTGCCAGCAGCTCTAGGACTAGCGGGAGCTCCTACAATGAGCAGTTCTTC. Encoded protein: CASSSRTSGSSYNEQFF.

The V and J genes are TRBV28 and TRBJ1-4; D not resolved. This CDR3 contains 13 residues. With 4 bases removed from V and 11 bases from J, the gap between germline ends came to 14 bases. From germline, CDR1 is MDHEN and CDR2 SYDVKM. CDR3 sequence (DNA): TGTGCCAGCAGTTCGGCGGGCTTGGAGAAACTGTTTTTT. Translated, it gives CASSSAGLEKLFF.

The chain couples TRBV18 to TRBJ1-1; D is ambiguous. V was cut by 4 bases and J by 3 bases, with 15 bases left in between. This CDR3 comprises 15 residues. Germline V lookup: CDR1 KGHSH, CDR2 LQKENI. The CDR3 sequence is CASSQTVLFDTEAFF. CDR3 nucleotides: TGTGCCAGCTCACAGACTGTACTTTTCGACACTGAAGCTTTCTTT.

The chain links TRBV9 to TRBJ2-7; weak D call: TRBD2 (6 bases). V was trimmed by 2 bases and J by 0 bases, leaving 12 bases between them. The CDR3 spans 15 residues. Germline V gene data show CDR1 as SGDLS and CDR2 as YYNGEE. In nucleotides, the CDR3 is TGTGCCAGCAGCGTTTCCGGGGAGGTCTCCTACGAGCAGTACTTC. The encoded protein is CASSVSGEVSYEQYF.